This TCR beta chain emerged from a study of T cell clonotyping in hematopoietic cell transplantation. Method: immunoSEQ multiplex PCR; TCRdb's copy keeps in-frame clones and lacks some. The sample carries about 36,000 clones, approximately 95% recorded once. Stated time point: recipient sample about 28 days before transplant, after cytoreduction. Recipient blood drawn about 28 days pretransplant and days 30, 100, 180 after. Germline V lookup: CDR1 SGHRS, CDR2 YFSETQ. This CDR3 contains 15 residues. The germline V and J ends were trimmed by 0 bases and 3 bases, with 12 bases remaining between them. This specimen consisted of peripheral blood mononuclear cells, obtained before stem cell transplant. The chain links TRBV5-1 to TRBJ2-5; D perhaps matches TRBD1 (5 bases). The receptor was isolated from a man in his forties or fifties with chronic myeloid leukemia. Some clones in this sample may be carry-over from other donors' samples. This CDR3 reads CASSLVGQAEETQYF. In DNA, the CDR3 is TGCGCCAGCAGCTTGGTGGGGCAGGCTGAAGAGACCCAGTACTTC.